The clone carrying this T cell receptor beta chain was detected ten times or more. The antigen remains undetermined. Researchers took RNA transcripts and amplified the TCR beta CDR3 regions from them. An initial round of RT-PCR targeting the TCR CDR3 relied on the HTBI primer set. TCRdb independently ran MiXCR on the multiplex PCR reads; one entry per CDR3 protein. This sample yields 380,000 or so distinct CDR3 sequences, of which around 13% are seen a single time; around 23% belongs to the top ten. CDR3 length: 14 residues. CDR1 and CDR2 (germline): DFQATT, SNEGSKA (reference sequence). The V end lost 0 bases, the J end lost 0 bases, and 6 bases lay between the germline ends. Researchers barred patients who had uncontrolled infection, other autoimmune disease, pregnancy or lactation. These data come from a study of T cells in Graves' hyperthyroidism and ophthalmopathy. Overall study results and limits: The blood repertoire included most of the expanded thyroid clonotypes above 0.001.

Source material: blood. The V and J genes are TRBV20-1 and TRBJ1-3; D remains unclear. This receptor was obtained from a woman under 40 with Graves' hyperthyroidism. The CDR3 is CSARDQSSGNTIYF. For the CDR3, the DNA is TGCAGTGCTAGAGATCAGAGCTCTGGAAACACCATATATTTT.